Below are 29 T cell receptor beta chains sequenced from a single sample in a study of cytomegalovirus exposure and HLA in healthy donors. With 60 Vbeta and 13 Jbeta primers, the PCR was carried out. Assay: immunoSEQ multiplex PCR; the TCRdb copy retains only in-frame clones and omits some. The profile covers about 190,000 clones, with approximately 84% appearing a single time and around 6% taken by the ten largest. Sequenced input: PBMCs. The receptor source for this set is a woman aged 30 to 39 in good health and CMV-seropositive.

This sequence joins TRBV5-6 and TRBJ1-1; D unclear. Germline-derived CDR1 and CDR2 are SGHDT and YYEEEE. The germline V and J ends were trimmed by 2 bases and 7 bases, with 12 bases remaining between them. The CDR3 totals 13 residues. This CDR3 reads CASSFGMGDEAFF. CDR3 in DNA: TGTGCCAGCAGCTTCGGAATGGGAGATGAAGCTTTCTTT.

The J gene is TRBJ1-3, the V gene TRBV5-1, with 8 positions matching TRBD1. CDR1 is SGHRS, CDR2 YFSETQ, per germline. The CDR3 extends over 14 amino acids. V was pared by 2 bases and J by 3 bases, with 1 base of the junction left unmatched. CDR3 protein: CASSFGQGGNTIYF. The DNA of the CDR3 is TGCGCCAGCAGCTTCGGACAGGGTGGAAACACCATATATTTT.

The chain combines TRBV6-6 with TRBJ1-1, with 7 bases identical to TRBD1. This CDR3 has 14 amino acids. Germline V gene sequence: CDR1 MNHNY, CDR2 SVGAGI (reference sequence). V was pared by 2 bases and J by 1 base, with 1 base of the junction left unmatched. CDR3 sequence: CASSYDRANTEAFF. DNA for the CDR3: TGTGCCAGCAGTTACGACAGGGCGAACACTGAAGCTTTCTTT.

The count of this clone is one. CDR3 DNA: TGTGCCAGCAGCTTACCTAGCGGTACCTACGAGCAGTACTTC. Amino acids: CASSLPSGTYEQYF. V is TRBV7-2 and J is TRBJ2-7; 7 bases align to TRBD2. Germline values: CDR1 SGHTA, CDR2 FQGNSA. V shed 2 bases and J 2 bases; nucleotides not matched to a gene: 3. The length of the CDR3 is 14 residues.

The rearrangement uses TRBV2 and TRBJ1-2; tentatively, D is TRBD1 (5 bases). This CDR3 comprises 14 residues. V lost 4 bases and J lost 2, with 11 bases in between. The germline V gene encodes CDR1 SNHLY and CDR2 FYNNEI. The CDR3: CASSVQGGNYGYTF. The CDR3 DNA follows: TGTGCCAGCAGTGTCCAGGGAGGGAACTATGGCTACACCTTC.

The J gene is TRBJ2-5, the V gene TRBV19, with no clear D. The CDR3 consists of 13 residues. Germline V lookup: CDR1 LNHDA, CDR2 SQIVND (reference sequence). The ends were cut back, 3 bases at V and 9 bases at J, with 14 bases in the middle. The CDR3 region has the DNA TGTGCCAGTAGTATCGACCAGGTCTCGGCCCAGTACTTC. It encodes CASSIDQVSAQYF.

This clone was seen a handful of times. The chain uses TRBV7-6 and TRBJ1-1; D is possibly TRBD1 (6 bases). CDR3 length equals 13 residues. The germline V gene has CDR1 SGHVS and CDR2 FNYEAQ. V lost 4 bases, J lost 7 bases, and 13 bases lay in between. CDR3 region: CASSSLRGLEAFF. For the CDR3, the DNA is TGTGCCAGCAGCTCCCTCAGGGGCCTTGAAGCTTTCTTT.

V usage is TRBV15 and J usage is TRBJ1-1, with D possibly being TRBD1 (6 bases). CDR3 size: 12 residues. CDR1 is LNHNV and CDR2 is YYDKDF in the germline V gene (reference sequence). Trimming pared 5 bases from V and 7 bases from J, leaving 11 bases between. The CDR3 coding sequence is TGTGCCACCAGCCTACTCAGGGGTGAAGCTTTCTTT. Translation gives CATSLLRGEAFF.

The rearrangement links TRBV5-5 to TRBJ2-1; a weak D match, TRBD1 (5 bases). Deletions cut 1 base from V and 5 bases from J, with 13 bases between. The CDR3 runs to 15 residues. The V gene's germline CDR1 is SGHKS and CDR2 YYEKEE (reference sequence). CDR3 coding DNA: TGTGCCAGCAGCTTGCGTGTGACAGCGAACAATGAGCAGTTCTTC. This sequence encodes CASSLRVTANNEQFF.

The chain's CDR3 is CAISSRDRGTNEQFF. DNA for the CDR3: TGTGCCATCAGTTCCCGGGACAGGGGGACCAATGAGCAGTTCTTC. The J gene is TRBJ2-1, the V gene TRBV10-3; the match to TRBD1 covers 11 bases. This CDR3 is 15 amino acids long. CDR1 is ENHRY, CDR2 SYGVKD, per germline. The junction had 6 bases not matched to a gene; V was cut back by 5 bases and J by 6 bases.

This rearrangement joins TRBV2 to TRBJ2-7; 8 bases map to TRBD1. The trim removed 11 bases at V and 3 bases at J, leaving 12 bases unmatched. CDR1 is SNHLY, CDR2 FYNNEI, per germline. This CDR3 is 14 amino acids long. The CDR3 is CASHQRTGHYEQYF. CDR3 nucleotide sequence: TGTGCCTCCCACCAACGGACAGGGCACTACGAGCAGTACTTC.

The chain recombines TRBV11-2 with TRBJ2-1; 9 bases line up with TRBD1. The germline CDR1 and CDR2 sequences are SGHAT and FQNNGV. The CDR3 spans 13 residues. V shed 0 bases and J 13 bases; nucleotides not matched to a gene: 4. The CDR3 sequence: CASSLDGDRAQFF. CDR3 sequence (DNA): TGTGCCAGCAGCTTAGACGGGGACAGGGCCCAGTTCTTC.

The CDR3 sequence: CASSAARVFFEQYF. The CDR3 nucleotides are TGTGCCAGCAGTGCAGCCAGGGTATTCTTCGAGCAGTACTTC. The genes are TRBV6-6 and TRBJ2-7; TRBD1 is a possible D gene (5 bases). Trimming took 5 bases from V and 6 from J, leaving 17 bases between them. This CDR3 contains 14 residues. Germline CDR1 MNHNY, CDR2 SVGAGI (reference sequence).

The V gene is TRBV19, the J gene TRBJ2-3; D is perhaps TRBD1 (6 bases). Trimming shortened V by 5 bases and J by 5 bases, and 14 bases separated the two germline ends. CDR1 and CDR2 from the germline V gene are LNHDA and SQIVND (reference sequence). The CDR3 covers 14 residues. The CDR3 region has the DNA TGTGCCAGTAGTCCCTCAGGGGATCTAGATACGCAGTATTTT. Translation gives CASSPSGDLDTQYF.

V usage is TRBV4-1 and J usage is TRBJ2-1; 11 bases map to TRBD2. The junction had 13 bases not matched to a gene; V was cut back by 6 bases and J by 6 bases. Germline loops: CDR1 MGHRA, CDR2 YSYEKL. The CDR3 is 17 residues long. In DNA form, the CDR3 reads TGCGCCAGCAGTCATGGACTAGCGGGCCAAAACGGCAATGAGCAGTTCTTC. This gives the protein CASSHGLAGQNGNEQFF.

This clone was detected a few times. The CDR3 DNA follows: TGTGCCAGCACCCGAACCTGGGGAGGAACTGAAGCTTTCTTT. Translating gives CASTRTWGGTEAFF. The chain recombines TRBV2 with TRBJ1-1; D remains unclear. CDR3 length equals 14 residues. Germline CDR1 SNHLY, CDR2 FYNNEI. V lost 7 bases, J lost 5 bases, and 17 bases lay in between.

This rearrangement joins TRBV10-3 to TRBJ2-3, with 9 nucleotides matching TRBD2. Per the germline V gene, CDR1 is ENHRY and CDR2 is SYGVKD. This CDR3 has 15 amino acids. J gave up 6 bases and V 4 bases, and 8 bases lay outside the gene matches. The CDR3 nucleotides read TGTGCCATCAGTGGGGCTAGCGGGGATAGGGATACGCAGTATTTT. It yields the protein CAISGASGDRDTQYF.

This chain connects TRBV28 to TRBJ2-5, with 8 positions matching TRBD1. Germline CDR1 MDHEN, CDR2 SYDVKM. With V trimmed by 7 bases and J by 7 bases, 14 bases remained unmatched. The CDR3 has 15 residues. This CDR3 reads CASTEAGQAPGTQYF. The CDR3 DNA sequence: TGTGCCAGCACCGAGGCGGGACAGGCCCCGGGGACCCAGTACTTC.

CDR3 loop: CASSLDRDYVYEQYF. Written as DNA, the CDR3 is TGCGCCAGCAGCTTAGACCGGGACTATGTTTACGAGCAGTACTTC. V and J are TRBV5-1 and TRBJ2-7, with 7 bases fitting TRBD2. Germline assignment: CDR1 SGHRS and CDR2 YFSETQ. The CDR3 has 15 residues. J lost 4 bases, V lost 2 bases, and 9 bases had no gene match.

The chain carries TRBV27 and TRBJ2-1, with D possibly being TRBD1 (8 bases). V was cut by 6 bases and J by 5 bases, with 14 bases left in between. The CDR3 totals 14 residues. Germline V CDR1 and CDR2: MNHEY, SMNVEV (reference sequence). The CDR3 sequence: CASSDRGGDNEQFF. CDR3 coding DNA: TGTGCCAGCAGCGACAGGGGAGGGGACAATGAGCAGTTCTTC.

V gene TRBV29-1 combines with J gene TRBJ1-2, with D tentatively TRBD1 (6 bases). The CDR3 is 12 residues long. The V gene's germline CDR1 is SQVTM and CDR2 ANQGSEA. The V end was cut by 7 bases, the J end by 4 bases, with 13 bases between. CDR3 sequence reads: CSALQGTYGYTF. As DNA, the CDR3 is TGCAGCGCACTACAGGGTACCTATGGCTACACCTTC.

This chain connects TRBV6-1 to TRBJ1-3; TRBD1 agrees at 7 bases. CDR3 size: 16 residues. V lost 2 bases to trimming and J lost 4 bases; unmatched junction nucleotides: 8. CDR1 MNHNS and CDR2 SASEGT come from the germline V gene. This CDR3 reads CASSETWTGGGNTIYF. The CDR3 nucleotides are TGTGCCAGCAGTGAAACCTGGACAGGCGGCGGAAACACCATATATTTT.

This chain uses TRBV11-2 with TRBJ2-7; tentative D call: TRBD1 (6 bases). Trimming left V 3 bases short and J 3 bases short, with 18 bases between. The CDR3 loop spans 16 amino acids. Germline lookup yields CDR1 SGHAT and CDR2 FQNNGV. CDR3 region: CASSFHFGGHYYEQYF. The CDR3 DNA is TGTGCCAGCAGCTTCCACTTTGGGGGCCATTACTACGAGCAGTACTTC.

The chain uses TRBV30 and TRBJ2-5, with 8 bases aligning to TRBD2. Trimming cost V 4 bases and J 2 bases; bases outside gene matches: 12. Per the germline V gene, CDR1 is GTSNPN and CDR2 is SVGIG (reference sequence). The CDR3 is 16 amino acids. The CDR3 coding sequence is TGTGCCTGGATTCTATCCGGGACTAGGGCTCAAGAGACCCAGTACTTC. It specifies CAWILSGTRAQETQYF.

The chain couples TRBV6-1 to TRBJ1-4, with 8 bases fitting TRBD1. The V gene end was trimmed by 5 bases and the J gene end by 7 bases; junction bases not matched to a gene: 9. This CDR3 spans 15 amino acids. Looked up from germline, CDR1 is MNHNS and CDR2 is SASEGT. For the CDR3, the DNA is TGTGCCAGCAGTTCCCGGACAGGGCAAATTGAAAAACTGTTTTTT. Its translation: CASSSRTGQIEKLFF.

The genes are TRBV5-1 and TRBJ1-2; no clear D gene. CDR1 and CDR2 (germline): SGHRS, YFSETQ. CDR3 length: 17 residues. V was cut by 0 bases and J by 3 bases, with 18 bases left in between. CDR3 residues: CASSLVASGGEDYGYTF. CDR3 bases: TGCGCCAGCAGCTTGGTAGCGTCGGGCGGGGAGGACTATGGCTACACCTTC.

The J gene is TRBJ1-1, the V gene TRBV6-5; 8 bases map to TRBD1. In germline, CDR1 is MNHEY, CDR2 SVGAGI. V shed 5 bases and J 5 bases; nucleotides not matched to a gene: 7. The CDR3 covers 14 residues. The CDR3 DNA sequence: TGTGCCAGCAGTGTACAGGGGGGAAGGACTGAAGCTTTCTTT. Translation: CASSVQGGRTEAFF.

The CDR3 protein is CASSLLAGPAYEQYF. The CDR3 DNA follows: TGTGCCAGCAGCTTATTAGCGGGCCCTGCCTACGAGCAGTACTTC. The V gene is TRBV7-6, the J gene TRBJ2-7; TRBD2 aligns across 7 bases. V lost 2 bases to trimming and J lost 2 bases; unmatched junction nucleotides: 6. Germline CDR1 SGHVS, CDR2 FNYEAQ. This CDR3 spans 15 amino acids.

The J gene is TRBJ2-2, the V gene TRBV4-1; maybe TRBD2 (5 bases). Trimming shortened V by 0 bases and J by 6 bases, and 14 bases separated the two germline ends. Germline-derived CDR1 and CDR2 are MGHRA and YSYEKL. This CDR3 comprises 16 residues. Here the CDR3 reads CASSQDPGKSSGELFF. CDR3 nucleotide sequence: TGCGCCAGCAGCCAAGATCCCGGGAAGTCGTCCGGGGAGCTGTTTTTT.